One and the same sample provided the 29 T cell receptor beta chains below, sequenced in a study of blood T cell repertoires in COVID-19. This table comes from immunoSEQ multiplex PCR, and its TCRdb copy is limited to in-frame clones, with some not included. The sample has 50,000 to 65,000 clones; around 90% are singletons. Sequenced: peripheral blood. Receptor source: a man over 45 with active COVID-19.

V usage is TRBV2 and J usage is TRBJ1-2, with unresolved D. This CDR3 is 15 amino acids long. Trimming stripped 6 bases from V and 0 bases from J, with 14 bases between. Germline V lookup: CDR1 SNHLY, CDR2 FYNNEI. CDR3 amino acids: CASSGLASANYGYTF. CDR3 sequence (DNA): TGTGCCAGCAGCGGACTGGCCTCAGCTAACTATGGCTACACCTTC.

J is TRBJ1-5 and V is TRBV3-1 (or the pseudogene TRBV3-2); possible D gene TRBD1, 5 bases. Deletions cut 0 bases from V and 7 bases from J, with 13 bases between. Germline V gene sequence: CDR1 LGHDT, CDR2 YNNKEL (reference sequence). This CDR3 comprises 15 residues. This chain's CDR3 is CASSQDPQGGQPQHF. In nucleotides, the CDR3 is TGTGCCAGCAGCCAAGATCCCCAGGGAGGGCAGCCCCAGCATTTT.

The chain carries TRBV19 and TRBJ1-2, with D possibly TRBD1 on 6 matching bases. CDR3 length: 16 residues. V was trimmed by 3 bases and J by 2 bases, leaving 16 bases between them. Germline CDR1 reads LNHDA; CDR2 reads SQIVND (reference sequence). CDR3 amino acids: CASSIPGGVGNYGYTF. CDR3 bases: TGTGCCAGTAGTATCCCGGGGGGCGTAGGGAACTATGGCTACACCTTC.

V usage is TRBV10-2 and J usage is TRBJ1-2; unclear D gene. In germline, CDR1 is WSHSY, CDR2 SAAADI. V was trimmed by 3 bases and J by 4 bases, leaving 15 bases between them. The CDR3 consists of 15 residues. CDR3 bases: TGCGCCAGCAGTGATAGCGGGCGGGGAGGCTATGGCTACACCTTC. It specifies CASSDSGRGGYGYTF.

The chain has TRBV9 and TRBJ2-1; TRBD2 aligns across 7 bases. Germline V gives CDR1 SGDLS, CDR2 YYNGEE. CDR3 length: 15 amino acids. With 2 bases clipped from V and 7 bases from J, the junction kept 9 bases outside the gene matches. This CDR3 is CASSVSGALGNEQFF. CDR3 nucleotides: TGTGCCAGCAGCGTCAGCGGGGCCTTGGGGAATGAGCAGTTCTTC.

This clone was seen a single time. The chain employs TRBV5-5 and TRBJ1-2; no firm D call. CDR3 size: 15 residues. Germline lookup yields CDR1 SGHKS and CDR2 YYEKEE (reference sequence). The V gene lost 0 bases and the J gene lost 0 bases, with 9 bases spanning the gap. CDR3 in amino acids: CASSLGAGSNYGYTF. CDR3 sequence (DNA): TGTGCCAGCAGCTTGGGCGCGGGATCTAACTATGGCTACACCTTC.

The J gene is TRBJ2-1, the V gene TRBV7-5; the DNA was not used to check the table's D call, TRBD2. TRBV7-5 is a pseudogene segment. The CDR3 is 13 residues long. The CDR3 loop is CARSLTGYNEQFF. The CDR3 DNA sequence: TGTGCCAGAAGCTTAACGGGGTACAATGAGCAGTTCTTC.

V and J are TRBV18 and TRBJ1-4; a weak D match, TRBD1 (6 bases). The CDR3 has 15 residues. Per the germline V gene, CDR1 is KGHSH and CDR2 is LQKENI. Trimming cost V 3 bases and J 8 bases, with 16 bases left between them. The CDR3 DNA reads as TGTGCCAGCTCACCGGACGGGACAACGAGCGAAAAACTGTTTTTT. Translated: CASSPDGTTSEKLFF.

The rearrangement links TRBV27 to TRBJ2-2, with D possibly being TRBD2 (6 bases). The CDR3 extends over 14 amino acids. CDR1 is MNHEY, CDR2 SMNVEV, per germline (reference sequence). Trimming took 8 bases from V and 5 from J, leaving 15 bases between them. CDR3 bases: TGTGCCAGCCGGGCCGGAGGGTGGACCGGGGAGCTGTTTTTT. It yields the protein CASRAGGWTGELFF.

The chain couples TRBV7-2 to TRBJ2-2; possible D gene TRBD2, 6 bases. This CDR3 has 15 amino acids. Trimming took off 2 bases at V and 7 bases at J, with 14 bases between the two ends. The V gene's germline CDR1 is SGHTA and CDR2 FQGNSA. CDR3 in amino acids: CASSLRGERGGELFF. In DNA, the CDR3 is TGTGCCAGCAGCTTACGCGGGGAACGAGGCGGGGAGCTGTTTTTT. Supplemented by reference TRBV7-2 and TRBJ2-2, the full variable domain reads GAGVSQSPSNKVTEKGKDVELRCDPISGHTALYWYRQSLGQGLEFLIYFQGNSAPDKSGLPSDRFSAERTGGSVSTLTIQRTQQEDSAVYLCASSLRGERGGELFFGEGSRLTVL.

The chain employs TRBV4-2 and TRBJ2-7, with 15 bases aligning to TRBD2. Germline V gene sequence: CDR1 LGHNA, CDR2 YNFKEQ. The CDR3 is 17 residues long. V lost 4 bases, J lost 4 bases, and 8 bases stayed unmatched. CDR3 protein: CASSPGTSGGFLYEQYF. CDR3 DNA: TGTGCCAGCAGCCCCGGGACTAGCGGGGGGTTTCTGTACGAGCAGTACTTC.

The J gene is TRBJ1-3, the V gene TRBV14; D is undetermined. Germline-derived CDR1 and CDR2 are SGHDN and FVKESK. The CDR3 consists of 16 residues. Trimming removed 2 bases at V and 8 bases at J, with 19 bases between. The CDR3 loop is CASSQLIGRRRDTIYF. CDR3 in DNA: TGTGCCAGCAGCCAATTAATCGGGCGTCGGCGGGACACCATATATTTT.

The chain recombines TRBV21-1 with TRBJ2-2; the tabulated D call, TRBD1, remains unverified against the DNA. TRBV21-1 is a documented pseudogene. The CDR3 loop spans 14 amino acids. CDR3 nucleotide sequence: TGTGCCAGCAGCAAGTCGATCCAGGTTTTAGAGCTGTTTTTT. It translates to CASSKSIQVLELFF.

The DNA for the CDR3 is TGTGCCAGCAGCATCATCGGTAACAATGAGCAGTTCTTC. Its translation is CASSIIGNNEQFF. The chain couples TRBV7-3 to TRBJ2-1; no clear D gene. The CDR3 has 13 residues. The V end was cut by 5 bases, the J end by 5 bases, with 10 bases between. The germline V gene has CDR1 SGHTA and CDR2 FQGTGA.

V gene TRBV18 combines with J gene TRBJ1-6; possibly TRBD1 for D (6 bases). V lost 5 bases to trimming and J lost 6 bases, with 14 bases between them. Germline values: CDR1 KGHSH, CDR2 LQKENI. This CDR3 is built from 15 residues. The CDR3 spells CASSSQGPTNSPLHF. Written as DNA, the CDR3 is TGTGCCAGCTCAAGTCAGGGGCCCACTAATTCACCCCTCCACTTT.

The chain employs TRBV7-6 and TRBJ2-2, with D perhaps matching TRBD2 (6 bases). The germline CDR1 and CDR2 sequences are SGHVS and FNYEAQ. This CDR3 comprises 17 residues. Trimming removed 3 bases at V and 4 bases at J, with 18 bases between. As DNA, the CDR3 is TGTGCCAGCAGCTTCGAGAGGGACTTCCCTTCCACCGGGGAGCTGTTTTTT. Residues: CASSFERDFPSTGELFF.

The chain has TRBV15 and TRBJ1-2, with D unresolved. This CDR3 is built from 14 residues. Germline values: CDR1 LNHNV, CDR2 YYDKDF (reference sequence). V shed 3 bases and J shed 0 bases, with 8 bases lying between them. Written as DNA, the CDR3 is TGTGCCACCAGCAGGGCTTCCGCTAACTATGGCTACACCTTC. It encodes CATSRASANYGYTF.

This chain joins TRBV7-8 and TRBJ2-1; 9 nucleotides match TRBD2. Germline assignment: CDR1 SGHVS and CDR2 FQNEAQ. J was trimmed by 0 bases and V by 5 bases; bases with no gene match: 11. This CDR3 is 18 amino acids long. The CDR3 here is CASSHPKISGSSYNEQFF. The CDR3 DNA is TGTGCCAGCAGCCACCCAAAAATTAGCGGGAGCTCCTACAATGAGCAGTTCTTC.

The chain uses TRBV7-2 and TRBJ1-1; D gene unclear. CDR3 size: 13 residues. V was cut by 7 bases and J by 4 bases, with 13 bases left in between. Germline CDR1 is SGHTA and CDR2 is FQGNSA. This CDR3 is CASTLGRSTEAFF. Here the CDR3 DNA reads TGTGCCAGCACCCTAGGGAGGAGCACTGAAGCTTTCTTT.

This clone occurred once. The V and J genes are TRBV5-6 and TRBJ1-3, with D possibly TRBD1 on 5 matching bases. V lost 0 bases and J lost 0, with 7 bases in between. Per germline, CDR1 SGHDT and CDR2 YYEEEE. The CDR3 has 15 amino acids. For the CDR3, the DNA is TGTGCCAGCAGCTTGGAACAGGTCTCTGGAAACACCATATATTTT. It is translated as CASSLEQVSGNTIYF.

Only one count was recorded for this clone. V usage is TRBV7-2 and J usage is TRBJ2-3; D possibly corresponds to TRBD2 (6 bases). This CDR3 region has 15 residues. The ends were cut back, 5 bases at V and 4 bases at J, with 16 bases in the middle. Per germline, CDR1 SGHTA and CDR2 FQGNSA. The CDR3 is CASSVLGSGADTQYF. For the CDR3, the DNA is TGTGCCAGCAGCGTTTTGGGTAGCGGCGCAGATACGCAGTATTTT.

The rearrangement links TRBV11-3 to TRBJ2-2; 7 bases line up with TRBD1. V shed 6 bases and J 8 bases; nucleotides not matched to a gene: 9. The germline V gene encodes CDR1 SGHNT and CDR2 YENEEA. CDR3 length equals 14 residues. The CDR3 protein is CASSSPRGQGELFF. CDR3 DNA sequence: TGTGCCAGCAGTAGCCCAAGGGGGCAAGGGGAGCTGTTTTTT.

The chain couples TRBV5-4 to TRBJ1-2; TRBD1 is a possible D gene (6 bases). The CDR3 totals 14 residues. Germline CDR1 is SGHNT and CDR2 is YYREEE (reference sequence). V was shortened by 4 bases and J by 2 bases, with 12 bases between the two germline ends. In DNA form, the CDR3 reads TGTGCCAGCAGCACCGGACAGAACAACTATGGCTACACCTTC. Protein sequence: CASSTGQNNYGYTF.

V is TRBV29-1 and J is TRBJ1-1; TRBD1 agrees at 7 bases. The CDR3 contains 14 residues. Germline lookup yields CDR1 SQVTM and CDR2 ANQGSEA. The junction had 6 bases not matched to a gene; V was cut back by 5 bases and J by 0 bases. CDR3 sequence (DNA): TGCAGCGTTACGGGACAGACTATGAACACTGAAGCTTTCTTT. Translating gives CSVTGQTMNTEAFF. Complete variable domain (other parts from reference TRBV29-1 and TRBJ1-1): SAVISQKPSRDICQRGTSLTIQCQVDSQVTMMFWYRQQPGQSLTLIATANQGSEATYESGFVIDKFPISRPNLTFSTLTVSNMSPEDSSIYLCSVTGQTMNTEAFFGQGTRLTVV.

The chain carries TRBV7-9 and TRBJ2-6; D gene ambiguous. The CDR3 has 15 residues. Germline loops: CDR1 SEHNR, CDR2 FQNEAQ (reference sequence). Trimming stripped 5 bases from V and 4 bases from J, with 12 bases between. The CDR3 coding sequence is TGTGCCAGCAGCCACACAACCAGGGGGGCCAACGTCCTGACTTTC. Encoded protein: CASSHTTRGANVLTF.

The chain is built from TRBV7-2 and TRBJ2-7; 7 positions match TRBD1. The CDR3 extends over 14 amino acids. CDR1 is SGHTA, CDR2 FQGNSA, per germline. The junction had 2 bases not matched to a gene; V was cut back by 1 base and J by 2 bases. This CDR3 is CASSLDRGPYEQYF. DNA for the CDR3: TGTGCCAGCAGCTTAGACAGGGGCCCCTACGAGCAGTACTTC.

The rearrangement links TRBV4-1 to TRBJ1-2; no firm D call. The CDR3 covers 13 residues. The V end was cut by 3 bases, the J end by 7 bases, with 12 bases between. Germline CDR1 MGHRA, CDR2 YSYEKL. The CDR3 loop is CASSQGRSGGYTF. As DNA, the CDR3 is TGCGCCAGCAGCCAGGGGAGGTCAGGTGGCTACACCTTC.

V and J are TRBV5-1 and TRBJ2-3; D may be TRBD2 (7 bases). Per the germline V gene, CDR1 is SGHRS and CDR2 is YFSETQ. Trimming shortened V by 4 bases and J by 2 bases, and 11 bases separated the two germline ends. The CDR3 runs 14 residues. The CDR3 DNA reads as TGCGCCAGCAGCCCCGGGGGGCTCACAGATACGCAGTATTTT. Translated: CASSPGGLTDTQYF.

This chain uses TRBV11-2 with TRBJ1-6; D gene uncertain. Germline V gives CDR1 SGHAT, CDR2 FQNNGV. V lost 5 bases and J lost 7, with 12 bases in between. The CDR3 runs 14 residues. In DNA, the CDR3 is TGTGCCAGCAGCCCGCCGGCGGGGAATTCACCCCTCCACTTT. It translates to CASSPPAGNSPLHF.